This T cell receptor beta chain was found in a study of blood T cells in healthy people across ages (dated by TCRdb to about 2015). Regarding the research as a whole: Template switching captured roughly one uniquely barcoded TCR beta cDNA molecule per two T cells in model experiments. To track age-related changes in TCR beta repertoire diversity, the study relied on deep sequencing normalized with unique cDNA molecular identifiers. Four age groups were formed from the donors: young (average about 15 years), middle-aged (more than 35), aged (about 62) and long-lived (roughly 88). Using the same blood draw, the study looked at two additional independent replicas of 1 million unique cDNA reads for two donors, one aged 18 to 30 and the other aged 80 or older.

Relative to germline, V is missing 6 bases and J is missing 0 bases, with 13 bases of the junction outside any gene match. The CDR1 and CDR2 encoded by the germline V gene are MDHEN and SYDVKM. From the cysteine through the phenylalanine, the CDR3 covers 17 amino acids. Only the CDR3 DNA is retained, 51 bases long and in frame from the first base. The receptor library was made with 5' RACE. TCRdb lists the instrument as Illumina HiSeq 2500. The second PCR ran for about 6 to 12 cycles and used a J-beta primer mix along with a sample-barcoded 5' primer. Each TCR beta cDNA molecule received a unique molecular identifier from a template-switch 5' adaptor carrying 12 random nucleotides. At least 2.5 million CDR3-containing paired-end reads were obtained from each sample. First-strand cDNA synthesis was performed from all RNA using the Mint cDNA synthesis kit, with priming by a TRBC-specific oligonucleotide. After uracil-DNA glycosylase treatment, a first 18-cycle PCR used universal primers M1SS and BC2_uni_R on all cDNA. The authors' analysis ran thus. Each sample was normalized by randomly selecting 1 million high-quality reads, each carrying a distinct molecular identifier. Reads sharing molecular identifiers were discarded rather than binned into consensus sequences. MiTCR, set to a Q25 quality threshold and the strictest error-elimination algorithm, was used for CDR3 identification, clonotype clustering and error correction. A nonparametric unseen species model using Euler transformation provided a lower-bound estimate of total TCR beta diversity. TCRdb passed the public sequencing reads through fastp at Q25 and MiXCR, retaining productive beta sequences. Identical CDR3 proteins give one entry, which carries the most common genes and DNA. These V and J calls derive from TCRdb rather than the authors' analysis. The sample table contains some 760,000 distinct CDR3 sequences; only one count was recorded for 20% to 25% of them. The ten largest make up roughly a tenth of the sample.

This clonotype was seen a few times. The antigen it binds to is not known. No qualities accompany the bases; no much larger clone lies one base away. The investigation overall reported the following: Compared with the aged group, the long-lived group had more naive CD4+ T cells, fewer expanded clones and increased TCR diversity, a pattern suggesting age selection. Since profiling was done on bulk unsorted PBMCs, naive and antigen-experienced compartments could not be conclusively compared. As age increased, observed TCR beta diversity per million T cells dropped in a roughly linear way, and a significant reduction was already evident by age roughly 40. Donor CMV infection status was unknown, potentially confounding age-related changes in expanded clonotypes. A strong correlation was found between observed TCR beta diversity and the percentage of naive T cells measured by flow cytometry. Total diversity estimates from one million sequenced T cells were considered lower bounds and underestimates.

The donors were roughly 39 Caucasian individuals from Russia, aged roughly 6 to 95 years, who were systemically healthy. Approximately 10 milliliters of peripheral blood were collected from each donor into EDTA-treated Vacutainer tubes. PBMCs were isolated by Ficoll-Paque density-gradient centrifugation, with at least 6 million obtained per sample. Trizol reagent was used to extract total RNA from the PBMCs, yielding at least 6 micrograms per sample. For every donor, flow cytometry on a PBMC aliquot measured the percentage of naive CD45RAhigh/CD27high T cells. The same specimen was also included in a second study, on T cells of mothers and their children. Per the second study: Nine systemically healthy Caucasian individuals served as donors, namely three mothers together with their six children. cDNA synthesis used all of the extracted RNA, with roughly 1.5 ug of RNA in each 15 ul reaction. In the second PCR, sample barcodes and 2-4 random nucleotides were introduced via the M1S primer. Each mother yielded over 9 million TCR beta CDR3 reads and each child some 3 million reads. Thymic selection similarly shapes TCR recombination output in related and unrelated pairs, with minor effect from inherited differences. Normalized repertoire overlap was always slightly but never significantly higher in related than unrelated mother-child pairs. No persistent microchimeric T cell clones were found, with a detection sensitivity of 85 to 100 clones per million clonotypes. The study used deep NGS to compare TCR beta repertoires of mothers and children, seeking features distinguishing related mother-child pairs from unrelated individuals. On average, the children were approximately 11 +/- 4 years old, while the mothers were 40 +/- 4 years old. After adapter ligation was performed with NEBNext reagents, the libraries were sequenced on an Illumina HiSeq 2000 with 100+100 nt paired-end reads. To avoid cross-contamination, the mother libraries and the child libraries were prepared a month apart and sequenced in separate runs. For each donor, somewhere between 500,000 and 2,000,000 distinct TCR beta clonotypes were identified. Naive TCR beta clonotypes were estimated from low-frequency clonotypes matched to each donor's FACS-determined naive share, without sorting.

The sequence was obtained from a boy younger than 18 in good health. Sequencing used blood. Rearrangement joined TRBV28 to TRBJ1-1; 7 central nucleotides agree with TRBD1. The CDR3 corresponds to CASRIEGGDLMNTEAFF. The base sequence is TGTGCCAGCAGGATTGAAGGGGGCGACCTCATGAACACTGAAGCTTTCTTT.